This is a list of T cell receptor beta chains from one sample in a study of blood T cell repertoires in COVID-19. Sequenced by immunoSEQ multiplex PCR; TCRdb stores in-frame clones only, minus some. The sample has about 370,000 clones, around 87% seen once. The sample consisted of peripheral blood. The receptors come from a woman between 25 and 40 years old with COVID-19, enrolled during active disease. The CDR3 runs from the conserved cysteine through the conserved F or W. The order of the fields is J gene, clone size, D gene, V gene, CDR3 protein, CDR3 DNA. The D gene is left open where the match is weak. The listing skips clone size in some rows; elsewhere it reads once, few, many or a size class.

>TRBJ2-3|.|.|TRBV27
CASSSPSTDTQYF
TGTGCCAGCAGTTCCCCTAGCACAGATACGCAGTATTTT
>TRBJ2-7|.|TRBD1|TRBV6-5
CASSPDRGGSYEQYF
TGTGCCAGCAGTCCAGACAGGGGGGGCTCCTACGAGCAGTACTTC
>TRBJ1-2|.|.|TRBV7-8
CASSPQSGEGSYGYTF
TGTGCCAGCAGCCCACAAAGCGGGGAGGGTTCGTATGGCTACACCTTC
>TRBJ2-7|.|TRBD2|TRBV27
CASSPRSKGREVSYEQYF
TGTGCCAGCTCTCCCCGCTCAAAGGGCCGGGAGGTCTCCTACGAGCAGTACTTC
>TRBJ1-5|.|.|TRBV6-5
CASREAEGFQPQHF
TGTGCCAGCAGGGAGGCGGAGGGATTTCAGCCCCAGCATTTT
>TRBJ2-3|once|TRBD2|TRBV3-1/TRBV3-2
CASSQRAGISTDTQYF
TGTGCCAGCAGCCAAAGAGCGGGAATAAGCACAGATACGCAGTATTTT
>TRBJ2-7|.|TRBD2|TRBV19
CASSRSGLADFYEQYF
TGTGCCAGTAGTAGGTCGGGACTAGCCGACTTCTACGAGCAGTACTTC
>TRBJ1-6|.|.|TRBV6-1
CASSEYTGSINSPLHF
TGTGCCAGCAGTGAATATACAGGCTCAATTAATTCACCCCTCCACTTT
>TRBJ2-7|.|.|TRBV11-2
CASSLSVSKQYF
TGTGCCAGCAGCCTTTCGGTTTCTAAGCAGTACTTC
>TRBJ2-2|.|.|TRBV27
CASSPRGGRTGELFF
TGTGCCAGCAGTCCTCGTGGGGGCAGAACCGGGGAGCTGTTTTTT
>TRBJ2-2|.|TRBD2|TRBV18
CASSPPTSGRAYTGELFF
TGTGCCAGCTCACCACCGACTAGCGGGAGGGCCTACACCGGGGAGCTGTTTTTT
>TRBJ2-7|.|.|TRBV5-4
CASSPDSRTYEQYF
TGTGCCAGCAGCCCAGACAGTCGCACCTACGAGCAGTACTTC
>TRBJ1-1|.|.|TRBV6-2/TRBV6-3
CASSYSNVPGFTEAFF
TGTGCCAGCAGTTACTCGAATGTCCCGGGTTTCACTGAAGCTTTCTTT
>TRBJ2-5|.|.|TRBV3-1/TRBV3-2
CASSQDTTVGRWRETQYF
TGTGCCAGCAGCCAAGATACGACGGTAGGGAGGTGGCGAGAGACCCAGTACTTC
>TRBJ2-1|.|TRBD1|TRBV29-1
CSVAGTGSDRSYNEQFF
TGCAGCGTGGCCGGGACAGGGTCGGATCGCTCCTACAATGAGCAGTTCTTC
>TRBJ1-1|.|.|TRBV3-1/TRBV3-2
CASSQGRGTAFF
TGTGCCAGCAGCCAGGGGCGGGGGACTGCTTTCTTT
>TRBJ2-7|.|TRBD1|TRBV5-1
CASRRGTGGREQYF
TGCGCCAGCAGGCGCGGGACAGGGGGCCGCGAGCAGTACTTC
>TRBJ2-3|.|TRBD2|TRBV3-1/TRBV3-2
CASSHSSGDTQYF
TGTGCCAGCAGCCACTCTAGCGGAGATACGCAGTATTTT
>TRBJ2-2|few|TRBD1|TRBV10-1
CASSESGQGARELFF
TGCGCCAGCAGTGAGTCGGGGCAGGGGGCGCGGGAGCTGTTTTTT
>TRBJ1-5|.|.|TRBV6-5
CASSPVGEQPQHF
TGTGCCAGCAGTCCCGTAGGGGAACAGCCCCAGCATTTT
>TRBJ2-1|.|.|TRBV11-2
CASSLAENNEQFF
TGTGCCAGCAGCTTAGCGGAGAACAATGAGCAGTTCTTC
>TRBJ2-1|.|TRBD1|TRBV28
CASSYQGAKEQFF
TGTGCCAGCAGTTACCAGGGGGCTAAAGAGCAGTTCTTC
>TRBJ1-5|.|.|TRBV27
CASSSPGSNQPQHF
TGTGCCAGCAGTTCCCCAGGGAGCAATCAGCCCCAGCATTTT
>TRBJ2-1|.|TRBD2|TRBV19
CASTQTSGPGNEQFF
TGTGCCAGTACCCAAACTAGCGGCCCAGGGAATGAGCAGTTCTTC
>TRBJ2-1|.|TRBD2|TRBV30
CAWSVAGPSYNEQFF
TGTGCCTGGAGTGTAGCGGGACCCTCCTACAATGAGCAGTTCTTC
>TRBJ1-6|.|TRBD1|TRBV30
CAWNDRDNSPLHF
TGTGCCTGGAACGACAGGGACAATTCACCCCTCCACTTT
>TRBJ2-1|once|.|TRBV19
CASSPQRGNEQFF
TGTGCCAGTAGCCCTCAAAGAGGGAATGAGCAGTTCTTC
>TRBJ2-7|.|.|TRBV19
CASSIVASGRRNEQYF
TGTGCCAGTAGTATCGTTGCCAGCGGGCGGAGGAACGAGCAGTACTTC
>TRBJ2-7|.|.|TRBV5-4
CASSKTGAQVF
TGTGCCAGCAGCAAAACAGGAGCCCAAGTCTTC
>TRBJ1-1|.|TRBD1|TRBV5-1
CASSLKPGGNTEAFF
TGCGCCAGCAGCTTAAAACCAGGGGGTAACACTGAAGCTTTCTTT
>TRBJ1-3|.|.|TRBV9
CASSVAAILDSGNTIYF
TGTGCCAGCAGCGTAGCTGCCATCTTAGACTCTGGAAACACCATATATTTT
>TRBJ2-5|once|TRBD2|TRBV24-1
CATSDPTSGRTETQYF
TGTGCCACCAGTGACCCGACTAGCGGGAGGACAGAGACCCAGTACTTC
>TRBJ2-7|.|TRBD1|TRBV3-1/TRBV3-2
CASSQGRGQYEQYF
TGTGCCAGCAGCCAAGGCAGGGGGCAATACGAGCAGTACTTC
>TRBJ1-6|.|.|TRBV10-3
CAIRVPTVGSPLHF
TGTGCCATCAGGGTGCCCACAGTCGGTTCACCCCTCCACTTT
>TRBJ2-5|.|TRBD2|TRBV9
CASNPSGGQETQYF
TGTGCCAGCAACCCGTCGGGGGGCCAAGAGACCCAGTACTTC
>TRBJ2-1|.|.|TRBV3-1/TRBV3-2
CASSPPLARAGEQFF
TGTGCCAGCAGCCCCCCGCTTGCGCGGGCGGGTGAGCAGTTCTTC
>TRBJ2-2|.|TRBD2|TRBV7-3
CASSLVTGGPINGELFF
TGTGCCAGCAGCTTAGTTACGGGAGGGCCTATAAACGGGGAGCTGTTTTTT
>TRBJ2-7|.|TRBD2|TRBV20-1
CSARDPGRVYF
TGCAGTGCTAGAGACCCAGGGAGGGTGTACTTC
>TRBJ2-2|.|TRBD2|TRBV7-7
CASSYGTSGFTGELFF
TGTGCTAGCAGCTATGGGACTAGCGGATTCACCGGGGAGCTGTTTTTT
>TRBJ2-3|.|TRBD2|TRBV24-1
CATSDPSLAGETDTQYF
TGTGCCACCAGTGATCCTTCTCTAGCGGGAGAGACAGATACGCAGTATTTT
>TRBJ1-2|.|.|TRBV28
CASSLGANYGYTF
TGTGCCAGCAGTTTAGGGGCCAACTATGGCTACACCTTC
>TRBJ1-5|.|TRBD1|TRBV2
CASSAGTGGDQPQHF
TGTGCCAGCAGTGCTGGGACAGGGGGCGATCAGCCCCAGCATTTT
>TRBJ1-5|.|TRBD1|TRBV19
CASRGQVMSAQHF
TGTGCCAGTAGAGGACAGGTGATGTCGGCCCAGCATTTT